A single sample is the source of the 18 T cell receptor beta chains below, sequenced in a study of cytomegalovirus exposure and HLA in healthy donors. PCR employed 60 Vbeta and 13 Jbeta primers. Method: immunoSEQ multiplex PCR; TCRdb's copy keeps in-frame clones and lacks some. The repertoire holds over 200,000 clones, with 70% to 90% as singletons. The material sequenced was PBMCs. These receptors all stem from a human donor in good health.

This clone was seen only a few times. V and J are TRBV9 and TRBJ2-5; 12 nucleotides agree with TRBD2. From germline, CDR1 is SGDLS and CDR2 YYNGEE. The CDR3 contains 18 residues. V gave up 0 bases and J gave up 2 bases; unmatched junction bases: 8. The CDR3 DNA sequence: TGTGCCAGCAGCGTAGGGAATTCCGGACTAGCGGGACAAGAGACCCAGTACTTC. This sequence encodes CASSVGNSGLAGQETQYF. The whole variable domain, remainder taken from reference TRBV9 and TRBJ2-5, is DSGVTQTPKHLITATGQRVTLRCSPRSGDLSVYWYQQSLDQGLQFLIQYYNGEERAKGNILERFSAQQFPDLHSELNLSSLELGDSALYFCASSVGNSGLAGQETQYFGPGTRLLVL.

Of note for this clone: The junction departs from the called germline gene at one end, perhaps through a read error. As DNA, the CDR3 is TGTTCCAGCAGTTGGGGGCAGGCTGAAGCTTTCTTT. Translating it yields CSSSWGQAEAFF. This chain joins TRBV7-9 and TRBJ1-1, with D tentatively TRBD1 (6 bases). Per germline, CDR1 SEHNR and CDR2 FQNEAQ (reference sequence). CDR3 length equals 12 residues. Combining the CDR3 with reference TRBV7-9 and TRBJ1-1 gives the whole variable domain DTGVSQNPRHKITKRGQNVTFRCDPISEHNRLYWYRQTLGQGPEFLTYFQNEAQLEKSRLLSDRFSAERPKGSFSTLEIQRTEQGDSAMYLCSSSWGQAEAFFGQGTRLTVV.

The chain carries TRBV19 and TRBJ2-2; 7 bases align to TRBD2. There are 14 residues in the CDR3. V lost 11 bases to trimming and J lost 5 bases; unmatched junction nucleotides: 11. CDR1 and CDR2 from the germline V gene are LNHDA and SQIVND (reference sequence). The CDR3: CAGRDPGGTGELFF. CDR3 nucleotide sequence: TGTGCCGGGAGGGACCCCGGAGGGACCGGGGAGCTGTTTTTT.

A single count supports this clone. The gene calls are TRBV7-2 and TRBJ2-3; 13 bases fit TRBD2. This CDR3 is 16 amino acids long. J lost 6 bases, V lost 2 bases, and 5 bases had no gene match. Germline V gives CDR1 SGHTA, CDR2 FQGNSA. CDR3 amino acids: CASSLTSGRGSDTQYF. DNA of the CDR3: TGTGCCAGCAGCTTAACTAGCGGGAGGGGGTCGGATACGCAGTATTTT.

The chain has TRBV7-2 and TRBJ2-5; D possibly corresponds to TRBD1 (6 bases). Germline V lookup: CDR1 SGHTA, CDR2 FQGNSA. The CDR3 consists of 13 residues. The V and J ends lost 4 bases and 6 bases respectively, with 12 bases between them. CDR3 sequence (DNA): TGTGCCAGCAGCTCAGGGGTTCTAAAGACCCAGTACTTC. Its translation is CASSSGVLKTQYF.

V and J are TRBV25-1 and TRBJ2-3, with D possibly matching TRBD1 (5 bases). In germline, CDR1 is MGHDK, CDR2 SYGVNS. Trimming removed 2 bases at V and 2 bases at J, with 14 bases between. The CDR3 contains 16 residues. The CDR3: CASSEGQGAFTDTQYF. The CDR3 DNA reads as TGTGCCAGCAGTGAAGGGCAGGGCGCGTTCACAGATACGCAGTATTTT.

V is TRBV7-2 and J is TRBJ1-1; 9 bases are a match to TRBD1. CDR3 length equals 15 residues. V trimming: 1 base; J trimming: 5 bases; junction bases outside the gene matches: 5. Per germline, CDR1 SGHTA and CDR2 FQGNSA. The CDR3: CASSLGTGVGTEAFF. As DNA, the CDR3 is TGTGCCAGCAGCTTAGGGACAGGGGTTGGGACTGAAGCTTTCTTT.

The chain has TRBV5-5 and TRBJ2-7; TRBD1 aligns across 10 bases. Germline CDR1 SGHKS, CDR2 YYEKEE (reference sequence). The CDR3 is 17 amino acids. V dropped 0 bases and J dropped 4; count of bases not matched to a gene: 10. CDR3 region: CASSLAFATGGMYEQYF. DNA of the CDR3: TGTGCCAGCAGCTTGGCTTTTGCGACAGGGGGCATGTACGAGCAGTACTTC.

The chain recombines TRBV10-1 with TRBJ2-7, with TRBD1 matching over 10 bases. The CDR3 totals 13 residues. CDR1 WNHNN and CDR2 SYGVQD come from the germline V gene (reference sequence). With 6 bases clipped from V and 5 bases from J, the junction kept 4 bases outside the gene matches. The DNA of the CDR3 is TGCGCCAGCAGCCGGGACAGGGGCGACGAGCAGTACTTC. This translates into CASSRDRGDEQYF.

V usage is TRBV30 and J usage is TRBJ1-2; 9 bases fit TRBD1. Germline V gene data show CDR1 as GTSNPN and CDR2 as SVGIG (reference sequence). J gave up 3 bases and V 3 bases, and 2 bases lay outside the gene matches. The CDR3 extends over 13 amino acids. The CDR3 is CAWRTGGDYGYTF. DNA of the CDR3: TGTGCCTGGAGGACAGGGGGGGACTATGGCTACACCTTC.

This sequence joins TRBV7-2 and TRBJ2-3; D unclear. The CDR3 length is 15 residues. The V and J ends lost 5 bases and 2 bases respectively, with 14 bases between them. Germline V gene sequence: CDR1 SGHTA, CDR2 FQGNSA. The CDR3 nucleotides are TGTGCCAGCAGCCCCTCGCTATTCTCCACAGATACGCAGTATTTT. Translating it yields CASSPSLFSTDTQYF.

The chain uses TRBV6-5 and TRBJ1-1; TRBD1 agrees at 8 bases. After removal of 6 bases from V and 0 bases from J, the junction contained 3 bases not matched to a gene. CDR1 and CDR2 (germline): MNHEY, SVGAGI. This CDR3 spans 14 amino acids. The CDR3 here is CASSNRGVNTEAFF. The CDR3 region has the DNA TGTGCCAGCAGCAACAGGGGGGTGAACACTGAAGCTTTCTTT.

The chain couples TRBV29-1 to TRBJ2-1, with 12 bases lining up with TRBD2. V lost 6 bases to trimming and J lost 7 bases; unmatched junction nucleotides: 10. From germline, CDR1 is SQVTM and CDR2 ANQGSEA. This CDR3 region has 15 residues. The CDR3, as DNA: TGCAGCGTCCTTAAGACTAGCGGGAGATCAAATGAGCAGTTCTTC. Amino acids: CSVLKTSGRSNEQFF.

The CDR3 DNA reads as TGTGCCAGCAGTATAATGGCGTTAGACTCTCACAATGAGCAGTTCTTC. Its protein is CASSIMALDSHNEQFF. This sequence joins TRBV2 and TRBJ2-1; the D is unclear. The germline V gene encodes CDR1 SNHLY and CDR2 FYNNEI. The V and J ends lost 5 bases and 5 bases respectively, with 19 bases between them. The CDR3 extends over 16 amino acids.

In regard to this clone: Other DNA sequences in this sample translate to the same CDR3. The chain recombines TRBV7-8 with TRBJ2-3; D gene ambiguous. CDR1 SGHVS and CDR2 FQNEAQ come from the germline V gene. The CDR3 runs to 14 residues. V was clipped by 0 bases and J by 0 bases, with 4 bases between them. The CDR3 protein is CASSLAGSTDTQYF. The CDR3 DNA sequence: TGTGCCAGCAGCTTAGCCGGGAGCACAGATACGCAGTATTTT. The variable domain in full, completed from reference TRBV7-8 and TRBJ2-3, reads GAGVSQSPRYKVAKRGQDVALRCDPISGHVSLFWYQQALGQGPEFLTYFQNEAQLDKSGLPSDRFFAERPEGSVSTLKIQRTQQEDSAVYLCASSLAGSTDTQYFGPGTRLTVL.

The chain is built from TRBV6-5 and TRBJ2-7; D perhaps matches TRBD2 (6 bases). V lost 2 bases to trimming and J lost 4 bases, with 9 bases between them. The CDR3 covers 13 residues. Germline CDR1 is MNHEY and CDR2 is SVGAGI. CDR3 coding DNA: TGTGCCAGCAGTTACGGGACTTCTTACGAGCAGTACTTC. Its translation: CASSYGTSYEQYF.

This clone was seen once. Its ends do not fully match the called genes, so a read error is possible. The chain links TRBV7-9 to TRBJ1-4, with TRBD1 matching 7 bases. CDR3 length: 13 amino acids. Germline CDR1 and CDR2: SEHNR and FQNEAQ (reference sequence). The CDR3 DNA is TGTTCCAGCAGTCCTACAGGGGATGAAAAACTGTTTTTT. This translates into CSSSPTGDEKLFF.

The gene calls are TRBV7-9 and TRBJ2-3, with D possibly matching TRBD1 (5 bases). This CDR3 spans 13 amino acids. Trimming stripped 5 bases from V and 2 bases from J, with 8 bases between. The germline V gene encodes CDR1 SEHNR and CDR2 FQNEAQ (reference sequence). The CDR3 nucleotides are TGTGCCAGCAGCCGACAGTCCACAGATACGCAGTATTTT. Encoded protein: CASSRQSTDTQYF.